The TCR beta chain described here comes from a study of blood T cell repertoires in COVID-19 (dated by TCRdb to about 2020). Study-level background: Samples from collaborators originated in the United States, Italy and Spain and spanned both the acute and convalescent phases of COVID-19. The sample metadata nearly always contained a de-identified subject ID, COVID-19 status, age in years and sex. Where HLA class I and class II types were available, the types were taken from metadata supplied by the sample provider, not from assay-based typing. Samples came from the ongoing ImmuneRACE study (first 160 participants) plus 1,254 subjects from 6 global collaborators. The repertoires were released in a freely available public database meant as a resource for research on the immune response to SARS-CoV-2. The prospective study material was composed of cDNA or gDNA derived from T cells, B-cell-depleted T cells, or PBMCs. Subjects who had been exposed to COVID-19, were actively infected with it, or had recovered from it provided the deeply sampled blood TCRbeta repertoires that made up the dataset.

The collaborating institutions used their own protocols to collect whole blood in K2EDTA tubes. Collaborator samples were shipped for TCRbeta analysis as frozen whole blood, isolated PBMCs, or DNA extracted from either sample type. V ends up 0 bases short and J 5 bases short, with an unmatched junction base count of 9. Sequences LGHDT (CDR1) and YNNKEL (CDR2) are obtained from the germline V gene (reference sequence). From cysteine to phenylalanine, the CDR3 is 17 amino acids long. Left in the record is the CDR3 DNA by itself, 51 bases read in frame from the first base. Concerning this clone itself: There is no known antigen for this receptor. It has no much larger one-base neighbor in the sample; base qualities were not kept.

TCRbeta CDR3 regions were amplified from genomic DNA by means of the immunoSEQ Assay, a bias-controlled multiplex PCR. Under the source paper's analysis protocol: The number of nucleated cells in each sample was estimated by amplification of reference gene primers within the assay. To quantify the absolute abundance of each unique TCRbeta CDR3 rearrangement, sequence reads were collapsed and filtered. For each sample, productive Simpson clonality was calculated as the square root of Simpson's diversity index over productive rearrangements. Here the immuneACCESS table is served through TCRdb, limited to in-frame sequences with V and J called. Missing clones are a known gap in these copies; in checked studies unresolved V genes cover under half, and the rest lacks a known reason. V, J and clone size were drawn from that table, and D and trimming were deduced from the DNA. In this sample the table shows around 83,000 clones, 75% to 90% of which occur a single time. Of the sample, about 30% falls within the top ten clones.

Here is what the overall study found, with its caveats: The amount of clinical and demographic metadata varied by source and participant and was provided uncurated.

Here the chain combines TRBV3-1 (or the pseudogene TRBV3-2) and TRBJ2-2, and 7 junction bases match TRBD2. The receptor comes from a man in his fifties or sixties with active or convalescent COVID-19. The sequencing sample was made of peripheral blood. The CDR3 corresponds to CASSQDVRRESTGELFF. The DNA sequence follows: TGTGCCAGCAGCCAAGATGTTAGGCGGGAGAGTACCGGGGAGCTGTTTTTT.